Sequencing of this T cell receptor beta chain was carried out in a study of PD-1 blockade in classical Hodgkin lymphoma. Study outcomes and limitations: Compared with healthy donors, newly diagnosed patients reportedly showed lower baseline TCR diversity.

Concerning this clone itself: As yet, its antigen is unknown.

CDR1 and CDR2 (germline): MGHRA, YSYEKL. This CDR3 has 16 residues. With 0 bases removed from V and 0 bases from J, the gap between germline ends came to 11 bases. The assay was immunoSEQ multiplex PCR, and TCRdb's table has in-frame clones only and misses some. The profile shows roughly 40,000 clones, under 75% of them singletons. The patients all showed relapse after autologous stem cell transplantation, while their brentuximab vedotin exposure varied. The best responses consisted of complete response, partial response or progressive disease. The genes are TRBV4-1 and TRBJ1-1, with a tentative D call TRBD1 (6 bases). The sequence came from a human donor with classical Hodgkin lymphoma. This specimen was peripheral blood mononuclear cells (PBMCs), taken at baseline. The CDR3 region has the DNA TGCGCCAGCAGCCAAGATCCAGGGGCCGTGAACACTGAAGCTTTCTTT. This codes for CASSQDPGAVNTEAFF.